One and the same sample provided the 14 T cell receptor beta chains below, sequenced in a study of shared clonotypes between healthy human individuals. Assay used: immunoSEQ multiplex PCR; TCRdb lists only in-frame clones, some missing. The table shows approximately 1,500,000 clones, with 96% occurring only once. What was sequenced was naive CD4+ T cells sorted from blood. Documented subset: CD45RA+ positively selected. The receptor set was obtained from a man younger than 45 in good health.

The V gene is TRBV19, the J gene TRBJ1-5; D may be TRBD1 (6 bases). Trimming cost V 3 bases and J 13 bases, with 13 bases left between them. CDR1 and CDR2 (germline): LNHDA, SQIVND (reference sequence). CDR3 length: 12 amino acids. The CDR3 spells CASSMNLGQQHF. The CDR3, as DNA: TGTGCCAGTAGTATGAATTTAGGACAGCAGCATTTT.

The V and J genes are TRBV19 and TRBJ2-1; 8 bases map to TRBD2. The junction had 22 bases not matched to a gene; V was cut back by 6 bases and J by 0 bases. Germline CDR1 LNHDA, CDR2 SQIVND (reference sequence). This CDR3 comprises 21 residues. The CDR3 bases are TGTGCCAGTAGCCAGGGTCGAATAGCGGGAATAATGGGGAGCTCCTACAATGAGCAGTTCTTC. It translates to CASSQGRIAGIMGSSYNEQFF. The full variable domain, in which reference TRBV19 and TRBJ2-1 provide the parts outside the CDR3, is DGGITQSPKYLFRKEGQNVTLSCEQNLNHDAMYWYRQDPGQGLRLIYYSQIVNDFQKGDIAEGYSVSREKKESFPLTVTSAQKNPTAFYLCASSQGRIAGIMGSSYNEQFFGPGTRLTVL.

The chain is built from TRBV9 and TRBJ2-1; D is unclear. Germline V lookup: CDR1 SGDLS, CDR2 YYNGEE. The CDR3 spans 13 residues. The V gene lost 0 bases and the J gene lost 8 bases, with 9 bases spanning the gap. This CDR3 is CASSVGPPHEQFF. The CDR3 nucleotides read TGTGCCAGCAGCGTAGGCCCCCCCCATGAGCAGTTCTTC.

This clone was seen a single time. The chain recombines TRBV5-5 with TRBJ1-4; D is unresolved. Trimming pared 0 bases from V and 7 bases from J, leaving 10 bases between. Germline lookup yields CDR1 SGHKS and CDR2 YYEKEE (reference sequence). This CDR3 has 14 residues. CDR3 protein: CASSLDAYSEKLFF. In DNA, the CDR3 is TGTGCCAGCAGCTTGGACGCTTATTCTGAAAAACTGTTTTTT.

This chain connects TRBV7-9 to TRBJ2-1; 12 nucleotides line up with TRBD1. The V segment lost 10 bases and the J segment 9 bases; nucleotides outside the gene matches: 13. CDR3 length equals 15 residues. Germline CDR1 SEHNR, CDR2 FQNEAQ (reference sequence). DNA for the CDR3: TGTGCCACCGGACACCGGGACAGGGGGCCCGGTGAGCAGTTCTTC. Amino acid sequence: CATGHRDRGPGEQFF.

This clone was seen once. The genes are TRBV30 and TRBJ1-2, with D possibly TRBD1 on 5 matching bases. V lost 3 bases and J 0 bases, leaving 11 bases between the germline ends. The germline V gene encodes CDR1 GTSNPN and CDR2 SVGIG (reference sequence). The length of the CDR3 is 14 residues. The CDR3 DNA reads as TGTGCCTGGAGCCCCCAGACAGCTAACTATGGCTACACCTTC. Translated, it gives CAWSPQTANYGYTF.

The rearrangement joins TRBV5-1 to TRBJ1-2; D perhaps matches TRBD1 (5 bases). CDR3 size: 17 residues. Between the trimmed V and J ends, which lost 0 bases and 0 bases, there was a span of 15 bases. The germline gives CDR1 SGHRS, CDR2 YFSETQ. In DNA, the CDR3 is TGCGCCAGCAGCTTGGGGGCCCTCGGGGGTACTAACTATGGCTACACCTTC. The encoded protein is CASSLGALGGTNYGYTF.

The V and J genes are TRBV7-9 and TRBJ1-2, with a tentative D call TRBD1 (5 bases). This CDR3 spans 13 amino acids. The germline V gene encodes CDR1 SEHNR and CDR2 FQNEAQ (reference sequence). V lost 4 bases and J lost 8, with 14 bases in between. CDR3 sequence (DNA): TGTGCCAGCAGCTCCCCGGGACTGATGGGCTACACCTTC. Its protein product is CASSSPGLMGYTF. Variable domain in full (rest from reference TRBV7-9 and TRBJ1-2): DTGVSQNPRHKITKRGQNVTFRCDPISEHNRLYWYRQTLGQGPEFLTYFQNEAQLEKSRLLSDRFSAERPKGSFSTLEIQRTEQGDSAMYLCASSSPGLMGYTFGSGTRLTVV.

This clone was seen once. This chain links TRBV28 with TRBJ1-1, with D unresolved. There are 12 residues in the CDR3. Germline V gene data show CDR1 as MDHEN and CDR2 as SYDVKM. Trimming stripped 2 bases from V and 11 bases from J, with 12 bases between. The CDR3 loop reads CASSLPAGGAFF. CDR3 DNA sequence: TGTGCCAGCAGTTTACCAGCGGGAGGCGCTTTCTTT.

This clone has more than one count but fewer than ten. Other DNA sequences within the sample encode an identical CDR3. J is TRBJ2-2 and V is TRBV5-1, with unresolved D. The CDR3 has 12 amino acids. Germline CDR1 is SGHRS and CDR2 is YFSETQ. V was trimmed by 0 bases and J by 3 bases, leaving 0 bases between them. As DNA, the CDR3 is TGCGCCAGCAGCTTGGACACCGGGGAGCTGTTTTTT. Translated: CASSLDTGELFF.

CDR3 coding DNA: TGTGCCAGCAGGCAGGACTCCTACAATGAGCAGTTCTTC. Translation: CASRQDSYNEQFF. The chain employs TRBV2 and TRBJ2-1, with no clear D. The V end lost 6 bases, the J end lost 0 bases, and 6 bases lay between the germline ends. Germline CDR1 SNHLY, CDR2 FYNNEI. The length of the CDR3 is 13 residues.

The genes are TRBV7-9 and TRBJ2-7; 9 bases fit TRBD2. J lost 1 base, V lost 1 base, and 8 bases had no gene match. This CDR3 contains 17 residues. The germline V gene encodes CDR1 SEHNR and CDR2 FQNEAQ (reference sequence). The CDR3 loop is CASSLEAGGSLSYEQYF. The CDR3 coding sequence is TGTGCCAGCAGCTTAGAAGCGGGAGGCTCTCTTTCCTACGAGCAGTACTTC. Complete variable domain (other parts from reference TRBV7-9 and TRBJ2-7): DTGVSQNPRHKITKRGQNVTFRCDPISEHNRLYWYRQTLGQGPEFLTYFQNEAQLEKSRLLSDRFSAERPKGSFSTLEIQRTEQGDSAMYLCASSLEAGGSLSYEQYFGPGTRLTVT.

The CDR3 DNA reads as TGTGCCACCACCAACCCCGGGGGAGAGACCCAGTACTTC. It encodes CATTNPGGETQYF. The V and J genes are TRBV15 and TRBJ2-5; a weak D match, TRBD2 (6 bases). Germline CDR1 LNHNV, CDR2 YYDKDF (reference sequence). This CDR3 has 13 amino acids. The V end lost 7 bases, the J end lost 4 bases, and 13 bases lay between the germline ends.

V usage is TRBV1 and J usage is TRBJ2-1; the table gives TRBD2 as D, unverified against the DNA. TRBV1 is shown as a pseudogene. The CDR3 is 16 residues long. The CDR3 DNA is TGCACCAGCAGCCAACTGCGGGGGCGGTCCCACAATGAGCAGTTCTTC. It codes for CTSSQLRGRSHNEQFF.